This T cell receptor (beta chain) was sequenced during a study of cytomegalovirus exposure and HLA in healthy donors. Study results and limitations: Analysis performed later found 16,000 or so TCR beta sequences associated with HLA alleles at 0.05 false discovery rate. Analysis was carried out at a later point, and it linked a missense DCLRE1C variant to TCR beta V- and J-gene trimming.

The PCR employed 60 Vbeta primers together with 13 Jbeta primers. Original processing methods: In a later analysis, the count reached 75 million to 90 million unique TCR beta chains, with roughly 9.9 million shared. Using immunoSEQ multiplex PCR, the repertoire was profiled, and TCRdb retains in-frame clones only, with some absent. V and J calls and clone size are copied from that table; D and trimming were computed from the DNA. The table shows around 250,000 clones, with about 93% occurring only once. This CDR3 comprises 14 residues. In germline, CDR1 is SGHNT, CDR2 YYREEE (reference sequence). V was pared by 1 base and J by 0 bases, with 8 bases between. As for this clone: Its target is unknown.

The rearrangement uses TRBV5-4 and TRBJ2-7; TRBD1 might be the D (6 bases). The receptor was isolated from a girl aged 2 to 10 in good health and CMV-seronegative. The sample comprised PBMCs. CDR3 region: CASSLQGPSYEQYF. The CDR3 DNA sequence: TGTGCCAGCAGCTTGCAGGGGCCCTCCTACGAGCAGTACTTC. The whole variable domain, remainder taken from reference TRBV5-4 and TRBJ2-7, is ETGVTQSPTHLIKTRGQQVTLRCSSQSGHNTVSWYQQALGQGPQFIFQYYREEENGRGNFPPRFSGLQFPNYSSELNVNALELDDSALYLCASSLQGPSYEQYFGPGTRLTVT.